This TCR beta chain comes out of a study of blood T cell repertoires in COVID-19. Study context: There were acute and convalescent COVID-19 samples, and they came from the United States, Italy and Spain. Sources were T cells, B-cell-depleted T cells, or PBMCs; the material itself was cDNA or gDNA.

Original methodology: Reference gene primer amplification gave estimated nucleated cell counts. The data were produced by immunoSEQ multiplex PCR, yet TCRdb's version contains in-frame clones alone and is incomplete. V, J and clone size derive from that table, while D and trimming were established from the DNA sequence. The table has some 160,000 clones, 80% seen once. Germline loops: CDR1 MNHEY, CDR2 SVGEGT. The CDR3 is 15 amino acids. V shed 7 bases and J 9 bases; nucleotides not matched to a gene: 13. The chain links TRBV6-2 or TRBV6-3 to TRBJ2-1; TRBD1 matches 9 bases. Specimen: peripheral blood. The clonotype originates from a woman between 45 and 65 years old with acute or convalescent COVID-19. The CDR3 DNA follows: TGTGCCAGCACCCCAATCCGGGACAGGGAGAGTGAGCAGTTCTTC. The encoded protein is CASTPIRDRESEQFF.